This T cell receptor (beta chain) was recovered during a study of control samples from healthy donors and cancer patients. Generated by immunoSEQ multiplex PCR, the TCRdb table keeps only in-frame clones and is missing some. Of around 120,000 clones listed, roughly 92% were seen once; the top ten hold approximately 8%. Trimming removed 4 bases from V and 0 bases from J, with 14 bases in between. The CDR3 sequence is 17 residues long. From germline, CDR1 is SGHTS and CDR2 YDEGEE. Sequencing used blood. This chain links TRBV5-8 with TRBJ1-6, with D maybe TRBD1 (5 bases). This receptor was obtained from a woman younger than 35 in good health. The CDR3 protein is CASSQDSPSSYNSPLHF. In DNA, the CDR3 is TGTGCCAGCAGCCAAGACAGCCCTAGCTCCTATAATTCACCCCTCCACTTT.